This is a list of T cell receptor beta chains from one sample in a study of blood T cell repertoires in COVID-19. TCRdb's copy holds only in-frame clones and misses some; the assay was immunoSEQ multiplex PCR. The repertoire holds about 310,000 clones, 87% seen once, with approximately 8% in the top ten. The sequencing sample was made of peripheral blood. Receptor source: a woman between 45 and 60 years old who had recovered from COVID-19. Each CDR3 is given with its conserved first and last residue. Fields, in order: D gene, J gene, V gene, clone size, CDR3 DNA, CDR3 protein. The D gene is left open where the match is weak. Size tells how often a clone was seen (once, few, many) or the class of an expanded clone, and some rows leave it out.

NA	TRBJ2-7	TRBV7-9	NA	TGTGCCAGCAAGGGGTTGGAACACTACGAGCAGTACTTC	CASKGLEHYEQYF
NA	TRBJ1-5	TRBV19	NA	TGTGCCAGTAGTATTTACGGGGGGATCGTCAATCAGCCCCAGCATTTT	CASSIYGGIVNQPQHF
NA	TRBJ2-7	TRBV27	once	TGTGCCAGCAGTTCTGGCCGGACTCTCAACGAGCAGTACTTC	CASSSGRTLNEQYF
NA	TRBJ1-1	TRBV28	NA	TGTGCCAGCAACACTCACCGACTCGACACTGAAGCTTTCTTT	CASNTHRLDTEAFF
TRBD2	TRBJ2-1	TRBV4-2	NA	TGTGCCAGCAGCCAGAGCGGGGTCGGAAATGAGCAGTTCTTC	CASSQSGVGNEQFF
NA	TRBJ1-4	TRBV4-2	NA	TGTGCCAGCAGCCGGGGGGACCGCCGAAAACTGTTTTTT	CASSRGDRRKLFF
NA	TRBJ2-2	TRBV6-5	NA	TGTGCCAGCAGCACAGGACGGTCCACCGGGGAGCTGTTTTTT	CASSTGRSTGELFF
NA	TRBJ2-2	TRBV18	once	TGTGCCAGCTCACCCCAACTAGCCAGGTCGAACACCGGGGAGCTGTTTTTT	CASSPQLARSNTGELFF
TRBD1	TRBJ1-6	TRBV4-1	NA	TGCGCCAGCAGCCGTCCGACAGGGACCTCTAATTCACCCCTCCACTTT	CASSRPTGTSNSPLHF
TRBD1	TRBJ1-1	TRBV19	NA	TGTGCCAGTAGTACCGGACAGGGTACGTCTGAAGCTTTCTTT	CASSTGQGTSEAFF
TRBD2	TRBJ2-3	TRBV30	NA	TGTGCCTGGAGTGGAGCGGGGCTCACAGATACGCAGTATTTT	CAWSGAGLTDTQYF
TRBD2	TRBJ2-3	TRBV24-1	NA	TGTGCCACCAGTGATTTCGGGGCGGGGGTCACAGATACGCAGTATTTT	CATSDFGAGVTDTQYF
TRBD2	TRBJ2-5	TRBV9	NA	TGTGCCAGCACTCGAACTAGCGGGGCCCAAGAGACCCAGTACTTC	CASTRTSGAQETQYF